This T cell receptor (beta chain) was documented in a study of T cells after posttransplantation cyclophosphamide. Generated by immunoSEQ multiplex PCR, the TCRdb table keeps only in-frame clones and is missing some. In total the sample includes some 4,000 clones, none of them seen once. A marrow graft followed busulfan-fludarabine conditioning, with cyclophosphamide on days +3 and +4. Study results and limitations: TRB clonality was highly associated with recipient CMV seropositivity and reactivation. Later post-transplant blood repertoires were often dominated by donor CD8+ memory clones. Tissue-infiltrating T cells from skin or gut overlapped little with blood T cells.

This CDR3 is 17 amino acids long. Germline V gene sequence: CDR1 SGHNT, CDR2 YENEEA. The V gene lost 3 bases and the J gene lost 1 base, with 17 bases spanning the gap. Points on this clone: No antigen is known for it. This sample also contains other DNA sequences that code for the same CDR3.

The input for sequencing was PBMCs, taken after allogeneic stem cell transplant with posttransplant cyclophosphamide. The clonotype originates from a female patient aged 18-29 years who received an allogeneic stem cell transplant from an unrelated donor, was CMV-positive, and had acute GVHD only. Some T cells may trace back to the graft donor. This chain links TRBV11-3 with TRBJ2-3, with D maybe TRBD1 (7 bases). CDR3 in amino acids: CASSLGGRDRRTDTQYF. CDR3 bases: TGTGCCAGCAGCTTGGGGGGCCGGGACAGACGCACAGATACGCAGTATTTT.